This T cell receptor (beta chain) was recorded in a study of T cells after yellow fever vaccination (dated by TCRdb to between 2018 and 2020). Study-wide context: The SMART-Seq v4 Ultra Low Input RNA kit was used to prepare libraries from fractions with low cell numbers. To follow T-cell clones before and after primary and booster YFV17D yellow fever vaccination, bulk TCR alpha and beta repertoires were sequenced over time. Two healthy male donors, one aged 18 to 29 and one aged 30 to 40 years, made up the cohort. Blood was collected at multiple timepoints before and after primary and secondary immunization, and bulk PBMC replicates and cell subsets were isolated. Results the study describes overall, beyond this receptor: Compared with the primary T-cell response, the secondary T-cell response was weaker but faster, peaking on day 5 rather than day 15. FACS-sorted repertoires could contain abundant contaminating clonotypes from the bulk population, so computational filtering was required. After the booster, most clones that had expanded after primary vaccination were detected again (around 96% of CD4 and more than 80% of CD8), suggesting broad maintenance of memory. Because the study included only a couple of donors, the extent to which the findings can be generalized is limited. A small fraction of clonotypes appeared in both the CD4 and CD8 compartments, likely as a result of convergent recombination.

The treatment or condition label for this specimen denotes: live attenuated yellow fever vaccine strain. Two biological replicates of bulk PBMCs were collected at each blood-draw timepoint. PBMCs were isolated from peripheral blood using a standard Ficoll-Paque protocol. TriZol was used to extract RNA from bulk PBMCs, from CD4 and CD8 fractions, and from dextramer-positive and dextramer-negative fractions. Synthesis of TCR cDNA relied on 5'RACE template switching, a step that introduced a universal primer site along with unique molecular identifiers. cDNA synthesis was primed from both the TCR alpha and TCR beta constant segments. Library amplification used two PCR steps, and the second PCR step added sample barcodes and sequencing adapters. Libraries were sequenced on Illumina HiSeq 2500 (2x100 bp) or NovaSeq (2x150 bp). The source study handled its data this way. Demultiplexing of reads and collapsing into UMI consensus sequences were performed with MIGEC, and V(D)J alignment was carried out with MiXCR. Using edgeR on replicate PBMC samples, clonotypes were called vaccine-responding if FDR was below 0.01 and the log2 fold change was above 5 up to day 15. Bulk clonotypes were assigned CD4 or CD8 identity according to which sequenced CD4 or CD8 repertoire held them at higher abundance. The public sequencing data were trimmed at Q25 with fastp and processed into clonotypes with MiXCR by TCRdb, which kept only in-frame beta chains. Each CDR3 protein appears once, grouped with its most common genes and DNA. TCRdb, rather than the study authors, made the V and J calls. This sample has more than 350,000 distinct CDR3 sequences in its table, and around 10% of those were observed once. The ten top clones hold around 18% of the sample.

From cysteine to phenylalanine, the CDR3 is 13 amino acids long. The CDR3 DNA has 39 bases and is translated from base 1. CDR1 and CDR2 were assigned from the germline V gene as MGHRA and YSYEKL. Trimming takes 4 bases from V and 6 bases from J, and the germline ends sit 10 bases apart. For this clonotype: It lacks a known antigen. It has no much larger one-base neighbor in the sample; base qualities were not kept.

The sequence joins TRBV4-1 to TRBJ2-1; the D gene is possibly TRBD2, with 5 bases matching. This specimen was PBMCs, taken on the day of the first yellow fever vaccination. This sequence was found in a man aged 18 to 29 who received the YFV17D yellow fever vaccine. In nucleotides, the sequence is TGCGCCAGCAGCCCGGGGATGCCCAATGAGCAGTTCTTC. It translates as CASSPGMPNEQFF.